The sequence of this TCR beta chain was determined in a study of vaccination effects on CD4 cells after COVID-19. The method was immunoSEQ multiplex PCR; TCRdb's version includes in-frame clones alone and lacks a portion of them. The sample consists of around 24,000 clones, around 70% of them appearing once. As for this clone: The antigen is not known.

ViraFEST used viral peptide pools to expand antigen-specific CD4+ T cells before sequencing. A 10-day culture period preceded the isolation of CD4+ T cells. Vaccine recipients had no previous SARS-CoV-2 infection; their nucleocapsid antibodies were negative. The TCR sequence derives from a human donor who received a COVID-19 vaccine. Here the sequenced sample was CD4+ T cells from PBMCs cultured with SARS-CoV-2 spike peptides, taken before COVID-19 vaccination.

The CDR3: CASSRDTNTGELFF. CDR3 bases: TGTGCCAGCAGCCGGGACACAAACACCGGGGAGCTGTTTTTT. V usage is TRBV3-1 (or the pseudogene TRBV3-2) and J usage is TRBJ2-2; weak D call: TRBD1 (6 bases). V was shortened by 4 bases and J by 2 bases, with 8 bases between the two germline ends. The germline CDR1 and CDR2 sequences are LGHDT and YNNKEL (reference sequence). This CDR3 region has 14 residues.